What follows is one TCR beta chain and its context. The antigen it recognizes is unknown. No base-level quality is on record; no much larger clone is a single base apart. The record originates from a study of T cell responses to AZD1222 COVID-19 vaccine (dated by TCRdb to about 2021). With respect to the entire study: AZD1222 recipients given second doses at about 4 weeks or at about 12 weeks were pooled, since spike-specific TCR depth and breadth were not found to differ between the two schedules. Trial participants were enrolled into age subgroups of 18-55, 56-69 and 70-plus years, which contained about 150, 28 and 57 TCR-sequenced participants, respectively. TCR sequencing was performed for about 250 trial participants, of whom some 200 were given two doses of AZD1222 and around 25 were given two doses of MenACWY control vaccine.

As encoded in the germline V gene, CDR1 is MDHEN while CDR2 is SYDVKM. The germline V and J ends show losses of 6 bases and 6 bases respectively, and no gene match explains 7 bases of the junction. The CDR3 has 15 amino acids, counting the end cysteine and phenylalanine. The only DNA kept is the CDR3, 45 bases in frame from the first base. The CDR3 regions of human TCRbeta chains were subjected to immunosequencing. The paper's data handling went like this. TCRs in the repertoires were compared against a reference library of SARS-CoV-2-specific TCRs that had been generated with the MIRA antigen-specificity platform. Breadth was defined as the fraction of unique TCRs that were SARS-CoV-2-associated. Depth was defined as the fraction of total T cells that were SARS-CoV-2-associated. Using the MIRA data, every spike-specific TCR was mapped to the spike region that the TCR reacted to and assigned to either a CD4 or a CD8 class. Log10-transformed breadth and depth values were compared by one-way ANOVA with Sidak's multiple comparisons tests. TCRdb mirrors the immuneACCESS table, restricted to in-frame sequences. Some clones are absent from its copies; in checked studies, under half trace to an unresolved V gene, and the reason for the others is unknown. The V and J calls and clone size are taken from that table; D and trimming were inferred from the DNA. The sample contains 90,000 to 150,000 clones, about 87% of them found a single time. 7.5% to 9.5% of the sample is held by the ten biggest clonotypes.

Reading the label with the study, this specimen's time point is: baseline before first vaccination. Samples from vaccinated people were obtained from the UK trials COV001 and COV002, which included a single-blind randomized controlled phase 2/3 trial of AZD1222 (ChAdOx1 nCoV-19) in healthy adults. For TCRbeta chain sequencing, PBMC samples were collected from trial participants at day 0 and at day 28 after the second dose. The paper as a whole reports these results and caveats: After two AZD1222 doses, spike-specific TCR breadth and depth were significantly higher than at day 0 and than in MenACWY recipients. Participants were mostly white British, with more females than males. The authors suggested clonal diversity may have been underestimated. CD4 TCRs associated with the vaccine covered the entire spike protein, and the dominant responses were in regions 160-218 and 743-854. Reportedly, almost half of the unique spike-specific TCRs recognized epitopes lying outside the regions that are mutated in the B.1.351 and B.1.1.7 variants. Because no day 14 peak-response samples were available, repertoires were characterized only after the peak T cell response. Conclusions about previously exposed vaccinees are limited because only six or seven AZD1222 recipients were SARS-CoV-2 seropositive at baseline. In the small 56-69-year group, the increase in depth fell short of significance, most likely because of low power.

The V and J genes are TRBV28 and TRBJ2-1, with TRBD2 matching 11 junction bases. Sequenced here: peripheral blood, sampled on day 0 of AZD1222 vaccination. The sequence derives from an adult in good health. DNA sequence: TGTGCCAGCAGGGTAATAGCGGGAGGGCCCAATGAGCAGTTCTTC. It is translated as CASRVIAGGPNEQFF. The reference TRBV28 and TRBJ2-1 proteins fill in what lies around the CDR3, so the full variable domain reads DVKVTQSSRYLVKRTGEKVFLECVQDMDHENMFWYRQDPGLGLRLIYFSYDVKMKEKGDIPEGYSVSREKKERFSLILESASTNQTSMYLCASRVIAGGPNEQFFGPGTRLTVL.